A selection of T cell receptor beta chains follows, all from one sample in a study of blood T cell repertoires in COVID-19. Libraries were prepared by immunoSEQ multiplex PCR; TCRdb keeps only in-frame clonotypes and omits some of them. This sample has about 200,000 clones; around 82% occur once, and the top ten carry less than 15%. The sequenced sample was peripheral blood. Receptor source: a woman aged 40 to 49 with acute or convalescent COVID-19. Each CDR3 is given with its conserved first and last residue. A D gene is named only where the DNA matches it firmly. The listing skips clone size in some rows; elsewhere it reads once, few, many or a size class.

TRBV27	TRBD2	NA	TRBJ2-1	TGTGCCAGCAGTTTAGAGGTGGGGACTAGCGGGAGTCTTGGAGATGAGCAGTTCTTC	CASSLEVGTSGSLGDEQFF
TRBV2	TRBD1	once	TRBJ2-2	TGTGCCAGCAAGCGGGACAGGGGATCGACCGGGGAGCTGTTTTTT	CASKRDRGSTGELFF
TRBV5-4	NA	NA	TRBJ2-7	TGTGCCAGCAGCCATAGTGACTCTTACGAGCAGTACTTC	CASSHSDSYEQYF
TRBV21-1	NA	NA	TRBJ2-1	TGTGCCAGCAGCACAAAGGGACAGGGGATTATGAATGAGCAGTTCTTC	CASSTKGQGIMNEQFF
TRBV4-2	TRBD2	few	TRBJ2-1	TGTGCCAGCAGCCAATATCTAGCGGGGGGTAATTCTGAGCAGTTCTTC	CASSQYLAGGNSEQFF
TRBV24-1	TRBD1	NA	TRBJ1-2	TGTGCCACCAGCAGTGGACAGGGATCCTATGGCTACACCTTC	CATSSGQGSYGYTF
TRBV5-5	NA	NA	TRBJ1-2	TGTGCCAGCAGCTTGGACGGCGGTACGGAGTTGTATGGCTACACCTTC	CASSLDGGTELYGYTF
TRBV3-1/TRBV3-2	TRBD1	NA	TRBJ1-1	TGTGCCAGCAGGGATAATACAGGGGGATGGAACACTGAAGCTTTCTTT	CASRDNTGGWNTEAFF
TRBV2	TRBD2	few	TRBJ2-1	TGTGCCAGCAGTCCCTCTACTAGCGTTTTTGAGCAGTTCTTC	CASSPSTSVFEQFF
TRBV7-2	NA	NA	TRBJ2-7	TGTGCCAGCAGCTCAGCCTTTTTCTACGAGCAGTACTTC	CASSSAFFYEQYF
TRBV5-4	TRBD1	NA	TRBJ2-6	TGTGCCAGCAGCTTGATGATGACAGGGGCTGGGGCCAACGTCCTGACTTTC	CASSLMMTGAGANVLTF
TRBV5-1	NA	few	TRBJ2-5	TGCGCCAGCAGCTTGGAGCCGTCTGTTGAAGAGACCCAGTACTTC	CASSLEPSVEETQYF
TRBV15	NA	NA	TRBJ2-5	TGTGCCACCAGCACCCCGTCAGGCGGGGGCCCGTACTTC	CATSTPSGGGPYF
TRBV11-2	TRBD1	NA	TRBJ2-7	TGTGCCAGCAGCTTAGGAGGGGGCTTTAGCGAGCAGTACTTC	CASSLGGGFSEQYF
TRBV10-3	NA	NA	TRBJ2-7	TGTGCCATCAGTGAAGGGGGGGACGACTACGAGCAGTACTTC	CAISEGGDDYEQYF
TRBV7-9	NA	NA	TRBJ2-2	TGTGCCAGCAGCTTCTATACCGGGACTTCGAACACCGGGGAGCTGTTTTTT	CASSFYTGTSNTGELFF
TRBV2	NA	NA	TRBJ2-5	TGTGCCAGCAGTCCACATCAGCTCCGGAGCGCAGAGACCCAGTACTTC	CASSPHQLRSAETQYF
TRBV27	NA	few	TRBJ2-1	TGTGCCAGCAGTTCGGGACTGTCACGCGACAATGAGCAGTTCTTC	CASSSGLSRDNEQFF
TRBV27	TRBD1	NA	TRBJ2-7	TGTGCCAGCAGTTCCCCGACAGGGTTTTACTACGAGCAGTACTTC	CASSSPTGFYYEQYF
TRBV25-1	NA	NA	TRBJ1-6	TGTGCCAGCAGTCCCCAGGGCTCCTATAATTCACCCCTCCACTTT	CASSPQGSYNSPLHF
TRBV7-9	TRBD2	many	TRBJ2-1	TGTGCCAGCAGCTTGGCCTCTAGCGGGAGGTACAATGAGCAGTTCTTC	CASSLASSGRYNEQFF
TRBV5-1	TRBD2	NA	TRBJ2-2	TGCGCCAGCAGCTTGTTGGGACTAGAGGCCGGGGAGCTGTTTTTT	CASSLLGLEAGELFF
TRBV6-5	NA	NA	TRBJ1-2	TGTGCCAGCGCCCGGGGGGCGGGGGGCTACACCTTC	CASARGAGGYTF
TRBV14	NA	NA	TRBJ1-1	TGTGCCAGCAGCCGAACTAGGTCCTACACTGAAGCTTTCTTT	CASSRTRSYTEAFF
TRBV6-2/TRBV6-3	NA	NA	TRBJ1-6	TGTGCCAGCAGCCGTGACATAACTCCGTCACCCCTCCACTTT	CASSRDITPSPLHF
TRBV5-1	TRBD1	NA	TRBJ1-2	TGCGCCAGCAGCTTCCGCGGGACAGGGGATGGCTACACCTTC	CASSFRGTGDGYTF
TRBV11-3	NA	NA	TRBJ2-1	TGTGCCAGCAGCTTATTCGGCGGGGCTTCCTACAATGAGCAGTTCTTC	CASSLFGGASYNEQFF
TRBV4-1	NA	NA	TRBJ1-5	TGCGCCAGCAGCCAAGATGGGCAGTTCAATCAGCCCCAGCATTTT	CASSQDGQFNQPQHF
TRBV7-8	NA	few	TRBJ1-1	TGTGCCAGCAGCCCTTTCGTGAACACTGAAGCTTTCTTT	CASSPFVNTEAFF
TRBV7-9	TRBD2	NA	TRBJ2-1	TGTGCCAGCAGCCCTAGCGGGAGACGGGGCCTTGAGCAGTTCTTC	CASSPSGRRGLEQFF
TRBV4-1	NA	medium-sized	TRBJ1-1	TGCGCCAGCAGCCAAGATCGGGGGAACACTGAAGCTTTCTTT	CASSQDRGNTEAFF
TRBV11-2	NA	NA	TRBJ1-3	TGTGCCAGCAGCTTGGGGCGGGAGGGGCTAGGCTCTGGAAACACCATATATTTT	CASSLGREGLGSGNTIYF
TRBV7-2	NA	NA	TRBJ1-5	TGTGCCAGCAGCTTATTCGGGGGGTCCGGACAGCCCCAGCATTTT	CASSLFGGSGQPQHF
TRBV6-2/TRBV6-3	NA	NA	TRBJ1-4	TGTGCCAGCAGTTACAATGGGGCCACCTCCGCAACTAATGAAAAACTGTTTTTT	CASSYNGATSATNEKLFF
TRBV14	NA	NA	TRBJ1-2	TGTGCCAGCAGCCAAAGGGGGGGTACCGGCTACACCTTC	CASSQRGGTGYTF
TRBV5-8	NA	NA	TRBJ2-3	TGTGCCAGCAGCTTGGTGGTCTCTAACACAGATACGCAGTATTTT	CASSLVVSNTDTQYF
TRBV5-1	NA	NA	TRBJ1-2	TGCGCCAGCAGCTTGGACCGGGGAAGTCCCAATGGCTACACCTTC	CASSLDRGSPNGYTF
TRBV19	TRBD1	NA	TRBJ2-1	TGTGCCAGTAGTACCACGGACAGGAACCTTTACAATGAGCAGTTCTTC	CASSTTDRNLYNEQFF
TRBV24-1	NA	NA	TRBJ1-1	TGTGCCACCAGTGATCCCAGGGGCCCGAACACTGAAGCTTTCTTT	CATSDPRGPNTEAFF
TRBV27	NA	NA	TRBJ2-7	TGTGCCGCCGGCCCCCCAGGGGCTGTTTACGAGCAGTACTTC	CAAGPPGAVYEQYF